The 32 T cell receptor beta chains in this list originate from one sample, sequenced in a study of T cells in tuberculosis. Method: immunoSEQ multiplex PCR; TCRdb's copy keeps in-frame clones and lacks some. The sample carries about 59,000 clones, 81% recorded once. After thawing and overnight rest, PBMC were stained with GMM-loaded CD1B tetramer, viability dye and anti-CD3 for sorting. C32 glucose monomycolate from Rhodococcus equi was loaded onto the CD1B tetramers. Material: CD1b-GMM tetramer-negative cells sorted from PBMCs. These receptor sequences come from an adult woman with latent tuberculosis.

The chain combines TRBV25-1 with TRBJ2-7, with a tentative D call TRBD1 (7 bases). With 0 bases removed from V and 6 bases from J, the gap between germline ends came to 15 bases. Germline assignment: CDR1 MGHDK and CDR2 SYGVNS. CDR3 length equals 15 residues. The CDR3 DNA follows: TGTGCCAGCAGTGAATACAGGGGGGAAGTGAGCGAGCAGTACTTC. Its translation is CASSEYRGEVSEQYF.

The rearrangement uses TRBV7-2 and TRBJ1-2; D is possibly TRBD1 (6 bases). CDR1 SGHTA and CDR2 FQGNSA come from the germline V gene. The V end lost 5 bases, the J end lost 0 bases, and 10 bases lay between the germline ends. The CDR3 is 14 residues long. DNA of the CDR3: TGTGCCAGCAGCCGTGACAGGTCTAACTATGGCTACACCTTC. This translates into CASSRDRSNYGYTF.

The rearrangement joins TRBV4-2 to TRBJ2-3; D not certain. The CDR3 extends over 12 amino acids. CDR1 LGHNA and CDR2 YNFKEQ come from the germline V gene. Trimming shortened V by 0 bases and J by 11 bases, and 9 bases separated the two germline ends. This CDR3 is CASSQETGEQYF. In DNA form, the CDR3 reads TGTGCCAGCAGCCAAGAGACTGGCGAGCAGTATTTT.

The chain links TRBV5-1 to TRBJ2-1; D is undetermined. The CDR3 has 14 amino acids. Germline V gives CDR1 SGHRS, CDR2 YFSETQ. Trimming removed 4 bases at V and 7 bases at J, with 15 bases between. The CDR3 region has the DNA TGCGCCAGCAGCCTTCCCCCCCTGGAGAATGAGCAGTTCTTC. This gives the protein CASSLPPLENEQFF.

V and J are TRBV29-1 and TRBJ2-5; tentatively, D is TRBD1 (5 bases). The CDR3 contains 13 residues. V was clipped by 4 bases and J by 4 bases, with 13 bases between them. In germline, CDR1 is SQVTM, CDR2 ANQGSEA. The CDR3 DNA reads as TGCAGCGTTGGATGGCAGGGTGTAGAGACCCAGTACTTC. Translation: CSVGWQGVETQYF. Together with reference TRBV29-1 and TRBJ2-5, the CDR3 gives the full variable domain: SAVISQKPSRDICQRGTSLTIQCQVDSQVTMMFWYRQQPGQSLTLIATANQGSEATYESGFVIDKFPISRPNLTFSTLTVSNMSPEDSSIYLCSVGWQGVETQYFGPGTRLLVL.

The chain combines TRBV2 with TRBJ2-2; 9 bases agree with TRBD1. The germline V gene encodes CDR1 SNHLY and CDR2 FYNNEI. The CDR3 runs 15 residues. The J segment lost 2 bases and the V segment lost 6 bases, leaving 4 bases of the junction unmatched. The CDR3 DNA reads TGTGCCAGCAGGGCGGACAGGGGAAACACCGGGGAGCTGTTTTTT. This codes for CASRADRGNTGELFF.

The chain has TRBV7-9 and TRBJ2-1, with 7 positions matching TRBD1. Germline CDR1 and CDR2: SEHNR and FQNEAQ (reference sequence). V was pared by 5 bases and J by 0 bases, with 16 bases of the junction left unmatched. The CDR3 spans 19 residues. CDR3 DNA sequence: TGTGCCAGCAGCCTCGCCTTGACAGGGTCTATTAGCTCCTACAATGAGCAGTTCTTC. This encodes CASSLALTGSISSYNEQFF.

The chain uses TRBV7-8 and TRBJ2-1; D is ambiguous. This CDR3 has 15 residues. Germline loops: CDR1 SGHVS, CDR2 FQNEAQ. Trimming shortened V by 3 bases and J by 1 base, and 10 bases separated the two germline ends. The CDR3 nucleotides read TGTGCCAGCAGCTTTGAGTCCGCGTCCTACAATGAGCAGTTCTTC. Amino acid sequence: CASSFESASYNEQFF. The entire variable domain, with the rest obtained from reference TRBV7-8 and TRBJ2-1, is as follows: GAGVSQSPRYKVAKRGQDVALRCDPISGHVSLFWYQQALGQGPEFLTYFQNEAQLDKSGLPSDRFFAERPEGSVSTLKIQRTQQEDSAVYLCASSFESASYNEQFFGPGTRLTVL.

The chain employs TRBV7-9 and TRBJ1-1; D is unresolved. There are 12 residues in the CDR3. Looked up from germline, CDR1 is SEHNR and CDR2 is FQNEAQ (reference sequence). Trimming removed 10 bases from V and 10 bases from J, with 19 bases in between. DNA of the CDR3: TGTGCCACCTCAGGTGCGGAGAGGGTAGCTTTCTTT. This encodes CATSGAERVAFF. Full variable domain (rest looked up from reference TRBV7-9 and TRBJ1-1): DTGVSQNPRHKITKRGQNVTFRCDPISEHNRLYWYRQTLGQGPEFLTYFQNEAQLEKSRLLSDRFSAERPKGSFSTLEIQRTEQGDSAMYLCATSGAERVAFFGQGTRLTVV.

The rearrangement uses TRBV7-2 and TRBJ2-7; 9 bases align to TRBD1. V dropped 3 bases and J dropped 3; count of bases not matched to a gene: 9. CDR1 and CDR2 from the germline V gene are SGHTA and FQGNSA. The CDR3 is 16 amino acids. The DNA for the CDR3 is TGTGCCAGCAGCTTTTCCGGGACAGGGAGGAACTACGAGCAGTACTTC. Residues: CASSFSGTGRNYEQYF.

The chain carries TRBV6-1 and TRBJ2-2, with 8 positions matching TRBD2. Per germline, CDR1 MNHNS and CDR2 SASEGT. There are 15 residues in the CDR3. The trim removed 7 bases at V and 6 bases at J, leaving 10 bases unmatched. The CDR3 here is CASTERGLNAGELFF. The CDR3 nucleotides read TGTGCCAGCACCGAGCGGGGGTTGAATGCCGGGGAGCTGTTTTTT.

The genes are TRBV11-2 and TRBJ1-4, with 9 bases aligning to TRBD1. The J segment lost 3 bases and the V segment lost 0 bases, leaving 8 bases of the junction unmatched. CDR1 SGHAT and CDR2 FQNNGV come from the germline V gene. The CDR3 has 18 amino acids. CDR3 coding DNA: TGTGCCAGCAGCTTAGACGGGACAGGGATAAAGGCTAATGAAAAACTGTTTTTT. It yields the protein CASSLDGTGIKANEKLFF.

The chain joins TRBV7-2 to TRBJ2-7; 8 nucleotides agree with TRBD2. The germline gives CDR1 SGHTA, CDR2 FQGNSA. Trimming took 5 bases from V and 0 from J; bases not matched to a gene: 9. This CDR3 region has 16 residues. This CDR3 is CASSPPGLGRSYEQYF. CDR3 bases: TGTGCCAGCAGCCCTCCGGGACTAGGGCGCTCCTACGAGCAGTACTTC.

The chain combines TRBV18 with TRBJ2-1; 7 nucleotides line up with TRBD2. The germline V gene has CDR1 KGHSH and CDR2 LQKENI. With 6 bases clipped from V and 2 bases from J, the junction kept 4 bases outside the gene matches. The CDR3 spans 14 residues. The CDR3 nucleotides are TGTGCCAGCTCGCCCGGGACTACCTACAATGAGCAGTTCTTC. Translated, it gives CASSPGTTYNEQFF.

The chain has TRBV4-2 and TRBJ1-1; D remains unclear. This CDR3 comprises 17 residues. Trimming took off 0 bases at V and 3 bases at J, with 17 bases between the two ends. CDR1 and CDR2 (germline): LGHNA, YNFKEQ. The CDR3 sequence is CASSQDGQDNVDTEAFF. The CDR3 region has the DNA TGTGCCAGCAGCCAAGATGGCCAAGACAACGTTGACACTGAAGCTTTCTTT.

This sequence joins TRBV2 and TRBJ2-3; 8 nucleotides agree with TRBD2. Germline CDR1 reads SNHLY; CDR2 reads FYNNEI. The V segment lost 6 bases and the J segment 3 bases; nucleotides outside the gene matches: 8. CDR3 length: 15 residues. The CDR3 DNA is TGTGCCAGCAGGGGATTAGCGGGAAAAACAGATACGCAGTATTTT. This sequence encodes CASRGLAGKTDTQYF.

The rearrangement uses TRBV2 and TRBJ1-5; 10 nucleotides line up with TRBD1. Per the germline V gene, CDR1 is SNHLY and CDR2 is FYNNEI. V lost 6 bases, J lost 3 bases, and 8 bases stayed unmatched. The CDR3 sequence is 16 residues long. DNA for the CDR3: TGTGCCAGCAGCCGTAGGGGGACAGGGGCCAATCAGCCCCAGCATTTT. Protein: CASSRRGTGANQPQHF.

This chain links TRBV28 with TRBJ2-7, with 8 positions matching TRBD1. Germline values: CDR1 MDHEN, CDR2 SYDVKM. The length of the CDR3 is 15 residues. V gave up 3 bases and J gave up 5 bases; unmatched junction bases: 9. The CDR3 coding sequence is TGTGCCAGCAGTTTGTATAACAGGGGGAGAAACGAGCAGTACTTC. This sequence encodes CASSLYNRGRNEQYF.

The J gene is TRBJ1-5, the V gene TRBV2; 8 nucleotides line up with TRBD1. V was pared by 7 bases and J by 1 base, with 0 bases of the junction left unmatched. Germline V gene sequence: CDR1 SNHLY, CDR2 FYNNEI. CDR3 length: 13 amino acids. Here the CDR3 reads CASNRGSNQPQHF. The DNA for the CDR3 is TGTGCCAGCAACAGGGGGAGCAATCAGCCCCAGCATTTT. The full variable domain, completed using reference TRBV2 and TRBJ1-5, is EPEVTQTPSHQVTQMGQEVILRCVPISNHLYFYWYRQILGQKVEFLVSFYNNEISEKSEIFDDQFSVERPDGSNFTLKIRSTKLEDSAMYFCASNRGSNQPQHFGDGTRLSIL.

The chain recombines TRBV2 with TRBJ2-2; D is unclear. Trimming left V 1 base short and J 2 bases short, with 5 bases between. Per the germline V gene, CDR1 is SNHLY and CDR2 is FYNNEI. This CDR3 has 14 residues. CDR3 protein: CASSEGLNTGELFF. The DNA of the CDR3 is TGTGCCAGCAGTGAAGGGCTCAACACCGGGGAGCTGTTTTTT.

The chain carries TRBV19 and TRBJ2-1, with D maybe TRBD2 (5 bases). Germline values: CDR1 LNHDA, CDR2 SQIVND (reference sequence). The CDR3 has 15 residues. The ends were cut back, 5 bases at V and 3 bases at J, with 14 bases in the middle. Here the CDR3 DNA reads TGTGCCAGTAGTCCCCTGAGGGCCCTCTACAATGAGCAGTTCTTC. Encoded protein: CASSPLRALYNEQFF. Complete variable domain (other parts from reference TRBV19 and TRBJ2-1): DGGITQSPKYLFRKEGQNVTLSCEQNLNHDAMYWYRQDPGQGLRLIYYSQIVNDFQKGDIAEGYSVSREKKESFPLTVTSAQKNPTAFYLCASSPLRALYNEQFFGPGTRLTVL.

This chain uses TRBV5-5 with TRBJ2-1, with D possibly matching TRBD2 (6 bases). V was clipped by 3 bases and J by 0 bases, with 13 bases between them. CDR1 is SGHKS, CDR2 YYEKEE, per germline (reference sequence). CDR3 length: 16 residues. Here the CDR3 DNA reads TGTGCCAGCAGCTGGTTCGACGGGAGCTCCTACAATGAGCAGTTCTTC. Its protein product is CASSWFDGSSYNEQFF.

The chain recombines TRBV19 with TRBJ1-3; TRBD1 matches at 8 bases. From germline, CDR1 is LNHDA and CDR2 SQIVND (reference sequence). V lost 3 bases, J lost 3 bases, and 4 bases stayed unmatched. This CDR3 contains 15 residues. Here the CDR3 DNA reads TGTGCCAGTAGTATCAGCAGGGGGCATGGAAACACCATATATTTT. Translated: CASSISRGHGNTIYF. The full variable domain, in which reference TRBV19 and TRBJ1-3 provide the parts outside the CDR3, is DGGITQSPKYLFRKEGQNVTLSCEQNLNHDAMYWYRQDPGQGLRLIYYSQIVNDFQKGDIAEGYSVSREKKESFPLTVTSAQKNPTAFYLCASSISRGHGNTIYFGEGSWLTVV.

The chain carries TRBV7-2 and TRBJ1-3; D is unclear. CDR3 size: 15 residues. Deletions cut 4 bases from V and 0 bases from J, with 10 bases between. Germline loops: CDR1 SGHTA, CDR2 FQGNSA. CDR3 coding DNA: TGTGCCAGCAGCTCCGGGAGAGTCTCTGGAAACACCATATATTTT. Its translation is CASSSGRVSGNTIYF.

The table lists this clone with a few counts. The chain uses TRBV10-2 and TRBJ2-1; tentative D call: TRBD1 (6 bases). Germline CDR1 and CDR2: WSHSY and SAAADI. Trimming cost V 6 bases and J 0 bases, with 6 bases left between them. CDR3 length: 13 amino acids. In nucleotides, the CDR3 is TGCGCCAGCAGGGACAGCTCCTACAATGAGCAGTTCTTC. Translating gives CASRDSSYNEQFF.

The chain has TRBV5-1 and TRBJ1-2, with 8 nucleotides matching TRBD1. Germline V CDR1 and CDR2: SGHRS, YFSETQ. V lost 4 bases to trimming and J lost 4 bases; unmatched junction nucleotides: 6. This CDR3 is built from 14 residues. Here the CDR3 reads CASSATGTGYGYTF. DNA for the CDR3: TGCGCCAGCAGCGCGACCGGGACAGGCTATGGCTACACCTTC.

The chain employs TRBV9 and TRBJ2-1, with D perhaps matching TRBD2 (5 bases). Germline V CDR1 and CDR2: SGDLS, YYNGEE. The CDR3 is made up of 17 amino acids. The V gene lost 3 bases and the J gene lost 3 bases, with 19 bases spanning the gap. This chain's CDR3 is CASSAVRERGIYNEQFF. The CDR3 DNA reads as TGTGCCAGCAGCGCCGTAAGGGAGCGAGGGATCTACAATGAGCAGTTCTTC.

The CDR3 is CAISDTGKGGRELFF. The CDR3 DNA reads TGTGCCATCAGTGATACAGGGAAAGGAGGCCGGGAGCTGTTTTTT. The V gene is TRBV10-3, the J gene TRBJ2-2; TRBD1 might be the D (6 bases). Germline lookup yields CDR1 ENHRY and CDR2 SYGVKD. Trimming took 3 bases from V and 9 from J, leaving 17 bases between them. CDR3 size: 15 residues.

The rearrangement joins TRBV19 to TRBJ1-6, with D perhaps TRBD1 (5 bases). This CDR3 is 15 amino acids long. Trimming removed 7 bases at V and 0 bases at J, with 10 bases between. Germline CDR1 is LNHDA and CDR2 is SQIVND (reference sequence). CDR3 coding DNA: TGTGCCAGTACCCAGGGAAGCTCCTATAATTCACCCCTCCACTTT. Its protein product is CASTQGSSYNSPLHF.

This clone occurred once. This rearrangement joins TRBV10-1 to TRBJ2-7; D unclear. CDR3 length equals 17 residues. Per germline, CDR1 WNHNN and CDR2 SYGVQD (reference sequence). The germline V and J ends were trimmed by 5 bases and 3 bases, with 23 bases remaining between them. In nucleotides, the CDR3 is TGCGCCAGCAGTCCCCTGCAGGCTCCCGCGCCCATCTACGAGCAGTACTTC. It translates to CASSPLQAPAPIYEQYF.

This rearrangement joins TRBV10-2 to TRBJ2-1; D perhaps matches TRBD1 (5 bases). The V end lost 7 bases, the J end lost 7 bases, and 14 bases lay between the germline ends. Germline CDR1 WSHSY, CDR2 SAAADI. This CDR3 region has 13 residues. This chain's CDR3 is CASTPQEFNEQFF. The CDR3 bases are TGCGCCAGCACCCCACAGGAGTTTAATGAGCAGTTCTTC.

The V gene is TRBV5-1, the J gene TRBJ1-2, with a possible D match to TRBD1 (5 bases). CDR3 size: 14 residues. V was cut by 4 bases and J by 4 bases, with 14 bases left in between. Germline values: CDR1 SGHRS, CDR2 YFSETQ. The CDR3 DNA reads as TGCGCCAGCAGCGACAGCTTAAGTGGCTATGGCTACACCTTC. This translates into CASSDSLSGYGYTF.